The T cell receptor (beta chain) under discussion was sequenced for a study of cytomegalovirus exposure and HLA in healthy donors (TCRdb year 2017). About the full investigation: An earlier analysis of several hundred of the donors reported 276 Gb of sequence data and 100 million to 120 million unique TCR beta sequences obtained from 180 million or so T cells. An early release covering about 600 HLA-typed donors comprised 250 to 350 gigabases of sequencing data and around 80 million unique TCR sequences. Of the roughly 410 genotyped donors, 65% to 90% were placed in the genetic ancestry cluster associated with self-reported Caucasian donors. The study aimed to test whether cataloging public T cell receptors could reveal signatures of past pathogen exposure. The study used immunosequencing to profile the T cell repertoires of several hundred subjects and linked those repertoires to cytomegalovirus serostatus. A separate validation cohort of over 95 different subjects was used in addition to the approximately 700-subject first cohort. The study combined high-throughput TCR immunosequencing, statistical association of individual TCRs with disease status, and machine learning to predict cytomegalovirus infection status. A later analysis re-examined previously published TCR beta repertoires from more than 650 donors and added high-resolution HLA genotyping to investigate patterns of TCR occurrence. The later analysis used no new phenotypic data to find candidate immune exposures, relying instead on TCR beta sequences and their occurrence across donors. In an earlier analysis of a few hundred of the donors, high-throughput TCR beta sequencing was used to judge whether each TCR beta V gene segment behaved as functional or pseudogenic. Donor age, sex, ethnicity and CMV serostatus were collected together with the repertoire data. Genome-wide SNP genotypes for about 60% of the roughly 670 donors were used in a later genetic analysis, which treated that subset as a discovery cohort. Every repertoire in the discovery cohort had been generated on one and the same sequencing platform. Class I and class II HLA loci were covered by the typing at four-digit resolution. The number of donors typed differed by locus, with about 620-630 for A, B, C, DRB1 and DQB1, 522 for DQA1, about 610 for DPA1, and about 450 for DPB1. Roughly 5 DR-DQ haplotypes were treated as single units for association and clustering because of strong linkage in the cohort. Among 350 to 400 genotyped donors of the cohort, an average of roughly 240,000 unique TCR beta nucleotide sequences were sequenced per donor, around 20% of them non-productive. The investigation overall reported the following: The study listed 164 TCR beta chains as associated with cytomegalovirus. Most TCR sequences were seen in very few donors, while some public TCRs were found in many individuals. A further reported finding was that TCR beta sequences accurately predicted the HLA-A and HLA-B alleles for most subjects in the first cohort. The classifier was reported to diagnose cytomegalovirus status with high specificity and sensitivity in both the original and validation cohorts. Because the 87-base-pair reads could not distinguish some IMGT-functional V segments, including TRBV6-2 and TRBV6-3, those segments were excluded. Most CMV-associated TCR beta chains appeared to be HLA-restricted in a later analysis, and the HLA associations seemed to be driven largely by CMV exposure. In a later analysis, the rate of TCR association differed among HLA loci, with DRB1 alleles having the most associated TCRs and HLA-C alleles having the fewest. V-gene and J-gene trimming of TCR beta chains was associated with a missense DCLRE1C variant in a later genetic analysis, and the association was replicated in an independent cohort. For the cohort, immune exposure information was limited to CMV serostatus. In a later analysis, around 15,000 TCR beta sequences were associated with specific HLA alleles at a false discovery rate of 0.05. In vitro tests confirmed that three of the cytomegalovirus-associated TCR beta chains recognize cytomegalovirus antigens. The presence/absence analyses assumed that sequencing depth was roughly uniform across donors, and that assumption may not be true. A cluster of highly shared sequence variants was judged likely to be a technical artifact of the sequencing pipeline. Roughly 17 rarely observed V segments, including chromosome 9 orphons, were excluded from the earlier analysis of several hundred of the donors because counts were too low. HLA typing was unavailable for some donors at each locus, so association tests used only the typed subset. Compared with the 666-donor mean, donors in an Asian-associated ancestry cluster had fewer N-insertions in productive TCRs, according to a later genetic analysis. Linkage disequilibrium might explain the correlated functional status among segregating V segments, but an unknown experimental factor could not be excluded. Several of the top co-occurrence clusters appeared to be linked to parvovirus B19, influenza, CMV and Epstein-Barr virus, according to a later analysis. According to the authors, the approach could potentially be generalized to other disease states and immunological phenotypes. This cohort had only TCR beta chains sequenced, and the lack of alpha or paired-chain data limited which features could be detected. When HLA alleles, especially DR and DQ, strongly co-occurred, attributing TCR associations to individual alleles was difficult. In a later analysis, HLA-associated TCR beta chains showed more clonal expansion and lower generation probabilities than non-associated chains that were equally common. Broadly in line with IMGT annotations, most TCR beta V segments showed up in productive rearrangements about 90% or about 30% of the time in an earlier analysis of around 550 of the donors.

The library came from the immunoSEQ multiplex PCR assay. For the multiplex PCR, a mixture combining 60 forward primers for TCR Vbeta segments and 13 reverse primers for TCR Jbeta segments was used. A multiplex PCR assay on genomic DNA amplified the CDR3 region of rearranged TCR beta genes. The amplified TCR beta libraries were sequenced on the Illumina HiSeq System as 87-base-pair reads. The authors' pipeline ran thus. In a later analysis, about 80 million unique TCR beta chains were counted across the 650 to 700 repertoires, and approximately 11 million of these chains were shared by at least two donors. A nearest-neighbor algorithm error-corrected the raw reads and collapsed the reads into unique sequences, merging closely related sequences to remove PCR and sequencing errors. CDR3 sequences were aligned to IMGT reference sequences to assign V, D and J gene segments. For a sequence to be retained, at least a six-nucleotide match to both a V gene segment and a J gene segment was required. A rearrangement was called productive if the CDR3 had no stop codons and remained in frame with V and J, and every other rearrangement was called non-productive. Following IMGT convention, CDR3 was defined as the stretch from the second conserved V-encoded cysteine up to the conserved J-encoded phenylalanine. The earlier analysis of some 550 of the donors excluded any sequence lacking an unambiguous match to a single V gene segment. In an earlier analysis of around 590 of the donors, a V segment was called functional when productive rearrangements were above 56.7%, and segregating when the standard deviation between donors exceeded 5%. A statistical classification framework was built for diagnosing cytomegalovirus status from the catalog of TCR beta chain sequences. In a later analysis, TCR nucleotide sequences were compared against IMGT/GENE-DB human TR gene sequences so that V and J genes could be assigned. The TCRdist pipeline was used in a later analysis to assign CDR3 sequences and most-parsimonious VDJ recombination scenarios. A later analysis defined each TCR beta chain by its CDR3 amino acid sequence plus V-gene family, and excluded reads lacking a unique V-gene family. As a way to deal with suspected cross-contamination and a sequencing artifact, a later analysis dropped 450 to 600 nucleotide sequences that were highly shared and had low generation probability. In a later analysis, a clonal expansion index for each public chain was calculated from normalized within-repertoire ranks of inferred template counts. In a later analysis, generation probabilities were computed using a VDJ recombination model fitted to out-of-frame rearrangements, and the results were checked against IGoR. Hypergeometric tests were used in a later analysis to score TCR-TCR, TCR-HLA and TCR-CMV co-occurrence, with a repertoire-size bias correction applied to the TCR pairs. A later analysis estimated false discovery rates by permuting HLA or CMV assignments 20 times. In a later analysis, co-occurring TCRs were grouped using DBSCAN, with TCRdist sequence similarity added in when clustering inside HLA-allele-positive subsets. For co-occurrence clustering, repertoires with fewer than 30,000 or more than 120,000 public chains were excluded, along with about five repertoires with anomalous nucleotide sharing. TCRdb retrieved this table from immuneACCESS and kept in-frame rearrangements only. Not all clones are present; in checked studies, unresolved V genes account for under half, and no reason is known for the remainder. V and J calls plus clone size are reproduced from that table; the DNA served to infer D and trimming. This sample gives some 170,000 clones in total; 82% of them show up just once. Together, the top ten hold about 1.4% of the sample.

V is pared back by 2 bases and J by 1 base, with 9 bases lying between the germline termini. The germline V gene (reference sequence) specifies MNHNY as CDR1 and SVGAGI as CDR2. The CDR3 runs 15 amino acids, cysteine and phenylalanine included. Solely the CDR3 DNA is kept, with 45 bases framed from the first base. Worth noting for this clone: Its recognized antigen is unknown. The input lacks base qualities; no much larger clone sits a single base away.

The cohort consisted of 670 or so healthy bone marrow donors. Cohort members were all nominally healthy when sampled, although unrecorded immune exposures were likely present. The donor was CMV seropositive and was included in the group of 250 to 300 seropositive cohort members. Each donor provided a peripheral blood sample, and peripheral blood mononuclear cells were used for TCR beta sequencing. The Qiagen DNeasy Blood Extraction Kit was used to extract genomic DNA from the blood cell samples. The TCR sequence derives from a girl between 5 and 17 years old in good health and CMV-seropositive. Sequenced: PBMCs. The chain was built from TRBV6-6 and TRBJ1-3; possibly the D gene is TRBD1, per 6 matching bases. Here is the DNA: TGTGCCAGCAGTTACACCGGGACATCTGGAAACACCATATATTTT. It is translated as CASSYTGTSGNTIYF.